This T cell receptor beta chain was obtained from a study of chemoradiotherapy in HPV16-positive cancers. Study background: Candidate HPV-specific T-cell clones and common TCR motifs came from functional assays in a couple of HPV16-positive patients.

Here immunoSEQ multiplex PCR was the method, and the copy in TCRdb shows in-frame clones only, minus some. This table has almost 6,000 clones, about 80% appearing once. This CDR3 is 19 amino acids long. Germline CDR1 MDHEN, CDR2 SYDVKM. Losses at the gene ends were 5 bases for V and 5 bases for J; bases not matched to a gene: 23. Study-wide results and caveats: Non-HPV-specific T cells did not expand in tumors during treatment, whereas candidate HPV-specific clones and E7-related motifs did.

On this clone itself: As yet, its antigen is unknown.

This clonotype was sampled from a human donor with HPV-associated anogenital cancer. This specimen was collected from a patient who underwent chemoradiotherapy. The J gene is TRBJ2-5, the V gene TRBV28, with 7 nucleotides matching TRBD1. The CDR3 region has the DNA TGTGCCAGCAGTCTACAGGGGTCCGGATCGGGGCCGGGAAGGGAGACCCAGTACTTC. Translating it yields CASSLQGSGSGPGRETQYF. The variable domain in full, completed from reference TRBV28 and TRBJ2-5, reads DVKVTQSSRYLVKRTGEKVFLECVQDMDHENMFWYRQDPGLGLRLIYFSYDVKMKEKGDIPEGYSVSREKKERFSLILESASTNQTSMYLCASSLQGSGSGPGRETQYFGPGTRLLVL.